The 4 T cell receptor beta chains presented below share a single source sample, sequenced in a study of blood T cell repertoires in COVID-19. The data were produced by immunoSEQ multiplex PCR, yet TCRdb's version contains in-frame clones alone and is incomplete. This table holds roughly 700,000 clones, approximately 90% found once. The sequencing input was peripheral blood. These receptors were obtained from a young woman with acute or convalescent COVID-19.

As concerns this clone: Other DNA sequences of this sample code for an identical CDR3. The CDR3 loop is CATSDHTDTQYF. The CDR3 DNA is TGTGCCACCAGTGATCACACAGATACGCAGTATTTT. The chain is built from TRBV24-1 and TRBJ2-3; D remains ambiguous. Germline assignment: CDR1 KGHDR and CDR2 SFDVKD. The V end lost 3 bases, the J end lost 2 bases, and 2 bases lay between the germline ends. The CDR3 spans 12 residues.

The rearrangement uses TRBV7-3 and TRBJ1-2; 9 nucleotides agree with TRBD1. This CDR3 has 16 residues. The germline V gene encodes CDR1 SGHTA and CDR2 FQGTGA. Losses at the gene ends were 5 bases for V and 7 bases for J; bases not matched to a gene: 14. The CDR3 sequence is CASSLDGTGNGGGYTF. CDR3 sequence (DNA): TGTGCCAGCAGCCTCGACGGGACAGGGAATGGTGGTGGCTACACCTTC.

This rearrangement joins TRBV3-1 (or the pseudogene TRBV3-2) to TRBJ2-1; TRBD1 might be the D (6 bases). Trimming removed 0 bases at V and 3 bases at J, with 9 bases between. The CDR3 totals 15 residues. In germline, CDR1 is LGHDT, CDR2 YNNKEL (reference sequence). The CDR3 DNA reads TGTGCCAGCAGCCAAGATAGACAGGACTACAATGAGCAGTTCTTC. Its protein is CASSQDRQDYNEQFF.

V and J are TRBV7-2 and TRBJ1-4; D is ambiguous. V was shortened by 5 bases and J by 8 bases, with 18 bases between the two germline ends. The CDR3 spans 15 residues. Germline CDR1 SGHTA, CDR2 FQGNSA. DNA of the CDR3: TGTGCCAGCAGCCTTCGAGGAGGCTTGGGGGAAAAACTGTTTTTT. Its translation is CASSLRGGLGEKLFF.